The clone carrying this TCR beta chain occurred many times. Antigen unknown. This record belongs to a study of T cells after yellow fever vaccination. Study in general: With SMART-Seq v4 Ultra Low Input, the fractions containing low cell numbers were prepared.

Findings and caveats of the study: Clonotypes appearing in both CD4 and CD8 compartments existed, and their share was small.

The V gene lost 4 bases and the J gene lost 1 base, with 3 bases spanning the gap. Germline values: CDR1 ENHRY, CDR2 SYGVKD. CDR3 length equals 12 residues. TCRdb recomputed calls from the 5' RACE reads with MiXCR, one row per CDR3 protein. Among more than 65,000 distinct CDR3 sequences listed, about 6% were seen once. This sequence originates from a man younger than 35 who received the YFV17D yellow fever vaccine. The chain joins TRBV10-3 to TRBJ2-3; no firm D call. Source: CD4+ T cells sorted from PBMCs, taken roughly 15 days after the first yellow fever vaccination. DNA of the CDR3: TGTGCCATCAGTGTAGGCACAGATACGCAGTATTTT. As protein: CAISVGTDTQYF.